The 13 T cell receptor beta chains below all came from one sample that was sequenced in a study of blood T cells in healthy people across ages. Alongside a J-beta primer mix, a sample-barcoded 5' primer served in a second PCR lasting roughly 6 to 12 cycles. TCRdb reprocessed the 5' RACE reads via MiXCR and lists one record per CDR3 protein. The sample consists of some 900,000 distinct CDR3 sequences, under 50% of them appearing once. The sequenced material came from blood. These receptors came from a man aged 30 to 39 in good health.

This clonotype appeared a few times. The rearrangement links TRBV3-1 to TRBJ2-3; perhaps TRBD1 as D (5 bases). Germline CDR1 and CDR2: LGHDT and YNNKEL (reference sequence). The V end was cut by 1 base, the J end by 4 bases, with 12 bases between. CDR3 size: 15 residues. The CDR3 loop reads CASSQGTPLADTQYF. The CDR3 DNA is TGTGCCAGCAGCCAAGGGACACCGCTGGCAGATACGCAGTATTTT.

The chain carries TRBV25-1 and TRBJ2-7; D may be TRBD2 (7 bases). CDR1 MGHDK and CDR2 SYGVNS come from the germline V gene. CDR3 size: 15 residues. Trimming took off 2 bases at V and 0 bases at J, with 11 bases between the two ends. The CDR3 here is CASSEAGASSYEQYF. The CDR3 DNA sequence: TGTGCCAGCAGTGAAGCGGGGGCCAGCTCCTACGAGCAGTACTTC.

Details on this clonotype: Compared with germline, one end of the junction differs, possibly owing to a read error. This sequence joins TRBV10-2 and TRBJ2-1; the match to TRBD1 covers 9 bases. Germline V lookup: CDR1 WSHSY, CDR2 SAAADI. CDR3 length equals 14 residues. CDR3 residues: CAGSDSGQGYVQFF. CDR3 DNA sequence: TGCGCCGGCAGTGATTCGGGACAGGGTTACGTGCAGTTCTTC.

V and J are TRBV7-2 and TRBJ2-4; possible D gene TRBD1, 5 bases. Germline V gives CDR1 SGHTA, CDR2 FQGNSA. The CDR3 runs 13 residues. V was clipped by 1 base and J by 9 bases, with 10 bases between them. The CDR3 loop is CASSLEGVGIQYF. The CDR3 DNA reads as TGTGCCAGCAGCTTAGAAGGGGTGGGCATTCAGTACTTC.

The sample holds a few counts of this clonotype. The chain uses TRBV20-1 and TRBJ2-6, with D possibly being TRBD1 (6 bases). Germline V gives CDR1 DFQATT, CDR2 SNEGSKA (reference sequence). V was clipped by 4 bases and J by 8 bases, with 15 bases between them. The CDR3 is made up of 14 amino acids. CDR3 in DNA: TGCAGTGCTATTTCCAGGGGATGGTCCAACGTCCTGACTTTC. Protein sequence: CSAISRGWSNVLTF.

This rearrangement joins TRBV2 to TRBJ2-7; tentatively, D is TRBD2 (6 bases). Trimming left V 6 bases short and J 0 bases short, with 18 bases between. CDR3 size: 16 residues. Germline CDR1 reads SNHLY; CDR2 reads FYNNEI. CDR3 coding DNA: TGTGCCAGCAGACCTTTGGACTATCTTCACTCCTACGAGCAGTACTTC. Its translation: CASRPLDYLHSYEQYF.

This clonotype was seen only a few times. CDR3 region: CSARGGGSTDTQYF. DNA for the CDR3: TGCAGTGCTAGAGGTGGCGGTAGCACAGATACGCAGTATTTT. The chain couples TRBV20-1 to TRBJ2-3; D unresolved. CDR1 and CDR2 (germline): DFQATT, SNEGSKA (reference sequence). Trimming left V 1 base short and J 0 bases short, with 8 bases between. This CDR3 is 14 amino acids long.

This chain links TRBV7-2 with TRBJ2-7; 8 bases align to TRBD1. Losses at the gene ends were 3 bases for V and 3 bases for J; bases not matched to a gene: 7. Germline lookup yields CDR1 SGHTA and CDR2 FQGNSA. This CDR3 is 15 amino acids long. The CDR3 DNA is TGTGCCAGCAGCTTCCCTGGACAGGGCAACTACGAGCAGTACTTC. Protein sequence: CASSFPGQGNYEQYF.

A word on this clonotype: The junction departs from the called germline gene at one end, perhaps through a read error. CDR3 protein: CATSRDRAGADYEQYF. The CDR3 DNA reads TGTGCCACCAGCCGAGATCGAGCAGGGGCGGACTACGAGCAGTACTTC. The gene calls are TRBV15 and TRBJ2-7; weak D call: TRBD1 (6 bases). Germline CDR1 LNHNV, CDR2 YYDKDF (reference sequence). This CDR3 has 16 amino acids.

This clonotype has a handful of counts. The gene calls are TRBV27 and TRBJ2-7, with 10 bases aligning to TRBD2. This CDR3 has 15 amino acids. Germline CDR1 MNHEY, CDR2 SMNVEV (reference sequence). J lost 2 bases, V lost 4 bases, and 5 bases had no gene match. Written as DNA, the CDR3 is TGTGCCAGCAGTTCAAGAGCGGGGGGGGCCTACGAGCAGTACTTC. Residues: CASSSRAGGAYEQYF.

This chain links TRBV12-3 or TRBV12-4 with TRBJ2-3, with D possibly TRBD2 on 6 matching bases. This CDR3 spans 15 amino acids. Deletions cut 1 base from V and 4 bases from J, with 12 bases between. CDR3 region: CASSLESPSADTQYF. Here the CDR3 DNA reads TGTGCCAGCAGTTTAGAGAGTCCTAGCGCAGATACGCAGTATTTT.

The chain links TRBV29-1 to TRBJ2-1, with D unresolved. V was shortened by 0 bases and J by 15 bases, with 18 bases between the two germline ends. CDR3 length: 13 residues. The germline V gene has CDR1 SQVTM and CDR2 ANQGSEA. The CDR3 DNA is TGCAGCGTTGAAGAGAACGAACACGGTCTGAGGTTCTTC. Its translation: CSVEENEHGLRFF.

The chain employs TRBV29-1 and TRBJ2-7, with D possibly TRBD2 on 5 matching bases. This CDR3 contains 13 residues. Germline CDR1 SQVTM, CDR2 ANQGSEA. The V end was cut by 5 bases, the J end by 2 bases, with 13 bases between. DNA for the CDR3: TGCAGCGTTACGGTGACGGGGACCTACGAGCAGTACTTC. Its protein is CSVTVTGTYEQYF.